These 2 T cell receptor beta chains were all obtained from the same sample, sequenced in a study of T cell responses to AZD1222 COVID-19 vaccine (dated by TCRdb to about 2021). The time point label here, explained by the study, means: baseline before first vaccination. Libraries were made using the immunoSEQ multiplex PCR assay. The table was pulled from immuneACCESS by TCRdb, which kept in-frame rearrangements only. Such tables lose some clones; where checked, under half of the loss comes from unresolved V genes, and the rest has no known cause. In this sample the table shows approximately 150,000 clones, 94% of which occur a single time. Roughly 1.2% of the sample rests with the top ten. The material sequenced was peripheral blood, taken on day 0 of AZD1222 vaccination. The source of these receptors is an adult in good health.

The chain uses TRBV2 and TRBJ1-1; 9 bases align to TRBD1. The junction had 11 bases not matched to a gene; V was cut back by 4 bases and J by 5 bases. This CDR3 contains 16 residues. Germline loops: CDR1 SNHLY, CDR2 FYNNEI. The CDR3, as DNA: TGTGCCAGCAGTGGTTGGGGGACAGGGAGGAATACTGAAGCTTTCTTT. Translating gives CASSGWGTGRNTEAFF.

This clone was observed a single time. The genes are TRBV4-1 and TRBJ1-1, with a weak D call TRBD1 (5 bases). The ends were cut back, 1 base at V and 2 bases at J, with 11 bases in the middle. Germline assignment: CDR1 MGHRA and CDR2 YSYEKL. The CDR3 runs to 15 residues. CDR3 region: CASSQVGGINTEAFF. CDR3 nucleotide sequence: TGCGCCAGCAGCCAAGTGGGGGGGATAAACACTGAAGCTTTCTTT.